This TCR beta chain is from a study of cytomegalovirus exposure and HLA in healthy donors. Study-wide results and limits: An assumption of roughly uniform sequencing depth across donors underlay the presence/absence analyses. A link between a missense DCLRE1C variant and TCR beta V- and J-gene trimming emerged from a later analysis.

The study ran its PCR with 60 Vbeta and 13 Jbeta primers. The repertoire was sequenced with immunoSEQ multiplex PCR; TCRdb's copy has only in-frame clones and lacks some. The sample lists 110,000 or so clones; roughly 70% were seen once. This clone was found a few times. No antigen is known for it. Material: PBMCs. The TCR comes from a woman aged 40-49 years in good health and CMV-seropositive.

The CDR3: CASSLGPGQFYGYTF. CDR3 coding DNA: TGTGCCAGCAGCTTAGGCCCAGGGCAGTTCTATGGCTACACCTTC. This chain connects TRBV7-6 to TRBJ1-2; D is perhaps TRBD1 (5 bases). Between the trimmed V and J ends, which lost 1 base and 4 bases, there was a span of 13 bases. The CDR3 extends over 15 amino acids. Germline loops: CDR1 SGHVS, CDR2 FNYEAQ.